These T cell receptor beta chains were read from a single sample in a study. MiXCR, applied by TCRdb to the 5' RACE reads, yields one record per CDR3 protein. The data contain tens of thousands of distinct CDR3 sequences, 24% of them singletons. The material sequenced was tumor-infiltrating naive CD4+ T cells sorted from the breast tumor. The source of these receptors is a female donor with breast cancer. The CDR3 runs from the conserved cysteine through the conserved F or W. Each record gives: CDR3 protein, CDR3 DNA, D gene, clone size, V gene, J gene. A D gene is named only where the DNA matches it firmly. Only some rows state a clone size, as once, few, many or a class for expanded clones.

CASSLSGQGDQPQHF,TGTGCCAGCAGTCTATCGGGACAGGGGGATCAGCCCCAGCATTTT,TRBD1,NA,TRBV28,TRBJ1-5
CSASNEGSTNEKLFF,TGCAGTGCTAGTAACGAGGGCTCAACTAATGAAAAACTGTTTTTT,NA,NA,TRBV20-1,TRBJ1-4
CASSEGTSGRNEQFF,TGTGCCAGCAGTGAGGGGACTAGCGGGAGGAATGAGCAGTTCTTC,TRBD2,many,TRBV6-4,TRBJ2-1
CASSLGGQAGREQFF,TGCGCCAGCAGCTTGGGGGGGCAGGCCGGACGGGAGCAGTTCTTC,NA,many,TRBV5-1,TRBJ2-1
CASSGWGTGELFF,TGTGCCAGCAGCGGTTGGGGAACCGGGGAGCTGTTTTTT,NA,NA,TRBV7-6,TRBJ2-2
CASSPGTQETQYF,TGTGCCAGCAGCCCCGGGACTCAAGAGACCCAGTACTTC,NA,NA,TRBV7-6,TRBJ2-5
CASSVDPSGGADTQYF,TGTGCCAGCAGCGTAGATCCTAGCGGGGGGGCAGATACGCAGTATTTT,TRBD2,many,TRBV9,TRBJ2-3
CASSFIGDYGYTF,TGTGCCAGCAGCTTTATAGGGGACTATGGCTACACCTTC,NA,few,TRBV5-5,TRBJ1-2
CSAGRTGGYEQYF,TGCAGTGCTGGCCGGACAGGAGGCTACGAGCAGTACTTC,TRBD1,many,TRBV20-1,TRBJ2-7
CASSKSLPPGENQPQHF,TGTGCCAGCAGCAAATCCCTTCCCCCCGGAGAAAATCAGCCCCAGCATTTT,NA,NA,TRBV21-1,TRBJ1-5
CASSVGLGGLSYEQYF,TGTGCCAGCAGCGTAGGTTTAGGTGGTCTTTCCTACGAGCAGTACTTC,NA,few,TRBV9,TRBJ2-7
CASSPTGVGTDTRYF,TGTGCCAGCTCCCCCACAGGGGTCGGGACAGATACGCGGTATTTT,TRBD1,NA,TRBV18,TRBJ2-3
CASSLQGSKNTQYF,TGTGCCAGCAGCTTACAGGGGTCCAAAAACACTCAGTACTTC,TRBD1,NA,TRBV5-4,TRBJ2-4
CASSERALSYEQYF,TGTGCCAGCAGTGAGCGGGCACTATCCTACGAGCAGTACTTC,NA,NA,TRBV2,TRBJ2-7
CASSQVEGLGTDTQYF,TGCGCCAGCAGCCAAGTAGAGGGGCTGGGCACAGATACGCAGTATTTT,NA,NA,TRBV4-1,TRBJ2-3
CSARDGTSFTHEQYF,TGCAGTGCTAGAGATGGGACTAGTTTTACCCACGAGCAGTACTTC,TRBD2,NA,TRBV20-1,TRBJ2-7
CAISDPGLAGGSSYEQYF,TGTGCCATCAGTGATCCGGGACTAGCGGGAGGGAGCTCCTACGAGCAGTACTTC,TRBD2,few,TRBV10-3,TRBJ2-7
CASSRGLLAGDTDEQFF,TGTGCCAGCTCACGGGGACTACTAGCGGGAGACACAGATGAGCAGTTCTTC,TRBD2,few,TRBV18,TRBJ2-1
CASSSYLQPYEQYF,TGTGCCAGCAGCTCATACCTTCAGCCTTACGAGCAGTACTTC,NA,many,TRBV7-2,TRBJ2-7
CASSSTQGARGYTF,TGTGCCAGCAGCTCAACTCAGGGGGCGCGGGGCTACACCTTC,TRBD1,few,TRBV5-6,TRBJ1-2
CASSEVVGELFF,TGTGCCAGTAGTGAGGTGGTCGGGGAGCTGTTTTTT,NA,few,TRBV19,TRBJ2-2
CASSSWTVSNQPQHF,TGTGCCAGCAGCTCTTGGACGGTTAGCAATCAGCCCCAGCATTTT,NA,medium-sized,TRBV5-6,TRBJ1-5
CASSVGTGELFF,TGTGCCAGCAGCGTCGGGACCGGGGAGCTGTTTTTT,NA,NA,TRBV9,TRBJ2-2
CAIVRGGVIETQYF,TGTGCCATTGTAAGAGGGGGCGTCATAGAGACCCAGTACTTC,TRBD1,few,TRBV7-9,TRBJ2-5
CATKTATYGYTF,TGTGCCACCAAGACAGCCACCTATGGCTACACCTTC,NA,NA,TRBV21-1,TRBJ1-2
CASRSDGTGEPFF,TGTGCCAGCAGATCGGACGGCACCGGGGAGCCGTTTTTT,NA,NA,TRBV12-3/TRBV12-4,TRBJ2-2
CASSQERANTQYF,TGTGCCAGCAGCCAAGAGAGGGCGAATACGCAGTATTTT,NA,NA,TRBV4-2,TRBJ2-3
CASSLDLGQPQHF,TGTGCCAGCAGTTTAGATTTGGGCCAGCCCCAGCATTTT,NA,NA,TRBV12-3/TRBV12-4,TRBJ1-5
CSARGQLSSSYEQYF,TGCAGTGCTAGGGGCCAACTCTCGTCCTCCTACGAGCAGTACTTC,NA,many,TRBV20-1,TRBJ2-7
CASETGRLSSQPQHF,TGTGCCAGCGAGACAGGGAGATTATCTTCTCAGCCCCAGCATTTT,TRBD1,NA,TRBV6-6,TRBJ1-5
CAWNPGQGAETQYF,TGTGCCTGGAACCCGGGACAGGGGGCCGAGACCCAGTACTTC,TRBD1,few,TRBV30,TRBJ2-5
CASSQDQRTGAYEQYF,TGCGCCAGCAGCCAAGATCAAAGGACGGGGGCCTACGAGCAGTACTTC,NA,NA,TRBV4-1,TRBJ2-7
CASSLVEITDTQYF,TGTGCCAGCAGCTTAGTGGAGATCACAGATACGCAGTATTTT,NA,few,TRBV7-2,TRBJ2-3
CASSSRGTAVYEQYF,TGTGCCAGCAGCTCGAGGGGGACCGCGGTCTACGAGCAGTACTTC,NA,few,TRBV7-2,TRBJ2-7
CASSSRDSLSYEQYF,TGCGCCAGCAGCTCAAGGGACAGCCTTTCCTACGAGCAGTACTTC,TRBD1,many,TRBV5-1,TRBJ2-7
CSAPGPRDYEQYF,TGCAGTGCCCCCGGGCCTAGGGACTACGAGCAGTACTTC,NA,many,TRBV20-1,TRBJ2-7
CASSLRTAENNEQFF,TGTGCCAGCAGCCTCAGAACCGCGGAGAACAATGAGCAGTTCTTC,NA,NA,TRBV7-2,TRBJ2-1
CASTRNLGDEQYF,TGCGCCAGCACCAGGAACCTGGGAGACGAGCAGTACTTC,NA,many,TRBV5-1,TRBJ2-7
CASSYQGGLEAFF,TGTGCCAGCAGTTACCAGGGAGGCCTTGAAGCTTTCTTT,NA,few,TRBV6-2/TRBV6-3,TRBJ1-1
CASSVRSSDIQYF,TGTGCCAGCAGCGTAAGGTCATCAGACATTCAGTACTTC,NA,NA,TRBV9,TRBJ2-4
CSASMLAGANPYEQYF,TGCAGTGCTAGCATGCTAGCGGGAGCTAACCCCTACGAGCAGTACTTC,TRBD2,many,TRBV20-1,TRBJ2-7
CSVVEGSSYEQYF,TGCAGCGTTGTGGAGGGGAGCTCCTACGAGCAGTACTTC,NA,NA,TRBV29-1,TRBJ2-7
CASSFAGEDEQYF,TGTGCCAGCAGCTTTGCAGGGGAGGACGAGCAGTACTTC,NA,many,TRBV5-6,TRBJ2-7
CATSRVRLAGEDTQYF,TGTGCCACCAGCAGAGTTCGCCTAGCGGGAGAAGATACGCAGTATTTT,TRBD2,NA,TRBV15,TRBJ2-3
CASSYSGRGGEAFF,TGTGCCAGCAGTTACTCCGGCCGGGGGGGTGAAGCTTTCTTT,NA,many,TRBV6-5,TRBJ1-1
CASSAGATNNYGYTF,TGTGCCAGCAGCGCGGGGGCTACCAATAACTATGGCTACACCTTC,NA,NA,TRBV9,TRBJ1-2
CSAPNQQGSAYEQYF,TGCAGTGCTCCAAACCAACAGGGTAGTGCCTACGAGCAGTACTTC,NA,few,TRBV20-1,TRBJ2-7
CSAYPSPGQSYEQYF,TGCAGTGCTTACCCCTCCCCGGGACAGTCCTACGAGCAGTACTTC,TRBD1,few,TRBV20-1,TRBJ2-7
CASRSTPDNQETQYF,TGTGCCAGCAGGTCGACCCCGGACAACCAAGAGACCCAGTACTTC,NA,many,TRBV6-5,TRBJ2-5
CASTRDGSSYNEQFF,TGCGCCAGCACGCGGGACGGGAGCTCCTACAATGAGCAGTTCTTC,NA,few,TRBV5-1,TRBJ2-1
CASSRTSGSHEQYF,TGTGCCAGTAGTCGGACTAGCGGGAGTCACGAGCAGTACTTC,TRBD2,NA,TRBV19,TRBJ2-7
CASSFSNRGAGQPQHF,TGTGCCAGCAGTTTCTCCAACAGGGGAGCAGGTCAGCCCCAGCATTTT,TRBD1,NA,TRBV27,TRBJ1-5
CSARAARGLNTEAFF,TGCAGTGCTAGGGCCGCCCGGGGATTGAACACTGAAGCTTTCTTC,NA,NA,TRBV20-1,TRBJ1-1
CASTKPGHGTEAFF,TGTGCCAGCACTAAACCAGGGCATGGCACTGAAGCTTTCTTT,NA,many,TRBV6-5,TRBJ1-1
CASSFSGGYSYEQYF,TGTGCCAGCAGCTTTAGCGGGGGGTACTCCTACGAGCAGTACTTC,TRBD2,few,TRBV7-2,TRBJ2-7
CASSLANAGGEKLFF,TGCGCCAGCAGCTTGGCCAACGCAGGAGGTGAAAAACTGTTTTTT,NA,NA,TRBV5-1,TRBJ1-4